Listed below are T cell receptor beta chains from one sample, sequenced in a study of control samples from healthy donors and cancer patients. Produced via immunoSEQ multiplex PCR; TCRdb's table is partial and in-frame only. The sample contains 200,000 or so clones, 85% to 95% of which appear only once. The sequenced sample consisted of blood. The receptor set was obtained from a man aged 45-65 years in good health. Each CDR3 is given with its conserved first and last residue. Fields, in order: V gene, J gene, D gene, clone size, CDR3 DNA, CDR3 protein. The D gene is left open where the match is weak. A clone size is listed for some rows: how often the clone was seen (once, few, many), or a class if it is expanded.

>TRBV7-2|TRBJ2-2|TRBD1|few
TGTGCCAGCAGCCTTCCCGGGACAGCCGGGACCGGGGAGCTGTTTTTT
CASSLPGTAGTGELFF
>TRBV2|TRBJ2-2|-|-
TGTGCCAGCAGAGGTAGGATTCAGGCCGGGGAGCTGTTTTTT
CASRGRIQAGELFF
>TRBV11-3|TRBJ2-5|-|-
TGTGCCAGCAGCTTAGGAGGGGCGGAACAAGAGACCCAGTACTTC
CASSLGGAEQETQYF
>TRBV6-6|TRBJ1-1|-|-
TGTGCCAGCAGAACCGCCCAGGGATGGAACACTGAAGCTTTCTTT
CASRTAQGWNTEAFF
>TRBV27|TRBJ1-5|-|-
TGTGCCAGCCCCGACGCGGGTAGCAATCAGCCCCAGCATTTT
CASPDAGSNQPQHF
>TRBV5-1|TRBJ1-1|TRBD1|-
TGCGCCAGCAGCATCGCACCTATAGGGGGCGCGAACCCTGAAGCTTTCTTT
CASSIAPIGGANPEAFF
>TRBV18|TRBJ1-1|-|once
TGTGCCAGCTCACCACCGCGCGACAAGTTGAATGAGGCTTTCTTT
CASSPPRDKLNEAFF
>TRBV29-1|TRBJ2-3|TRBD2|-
TGCAGCGTTGACGGGGGGACAGATACGCAGTATTTT
CSVDGGTDTQYF
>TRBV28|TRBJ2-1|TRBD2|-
TGTGCCAGCAGTTCCGGGGGGACCTACAATGAGCAGTTCTTC
CASSSGGTYNEQFF
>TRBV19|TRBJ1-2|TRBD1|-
TGTGCCAGTAGTACTGTTGGACAGGGTCCCTATGGCTACACCTTC
CASSTVGQGPYGYTF
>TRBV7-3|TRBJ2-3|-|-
TGTGCCAGCAGCTTACTTGGCTCCACAGATACGCAGTATTTT
CASSLLGSTDTQYF
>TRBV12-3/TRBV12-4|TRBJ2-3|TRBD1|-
TGTGCCAGCAGTCTACAGGGGTCGCAGTATTTT
CASSLQGSQYF
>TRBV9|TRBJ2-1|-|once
TGTGCCAGCAGCGTCTTTCCGGGAAGCTCCTACAATGAGCAGTTCTTC
CASSVFPGSSYNEQFF
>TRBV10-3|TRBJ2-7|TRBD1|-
TGTGCCATCAGTGGGGACAGTGGTTACGAGCAGTACTTC
CAISGDSGYEQYF
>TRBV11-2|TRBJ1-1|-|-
TGTGCCAGCAGCCGCGGCTCAGACAGGTCATTGGCTGAAGCTTTCTTT
CASSRGSDRSLAEAFF
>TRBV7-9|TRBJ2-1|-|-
TGTGCCAGCAGCTCCGGAGGAGGGTTGGTACGACTGTTCTTC
CASSSGGGLVRLFF
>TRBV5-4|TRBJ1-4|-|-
TGTGCCAGCAGCTTGGGGACAGATGAAAAACTGTTTTTT
CASSLGTDEKLFF
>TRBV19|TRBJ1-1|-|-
TGTGCCAGTAGTTTCTTGGGGATTGAAGCTTTCTTT
CASSFLGIEAFF
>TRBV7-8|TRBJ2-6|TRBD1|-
TGTGCCAGCAGCTTACGGACAGGGAATCTCGGGATCCTCTCTGGGGCCAACGTCCTGACTTTC
CASSLRTGNLGILSGANVLTF
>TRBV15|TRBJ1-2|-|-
TGTGCCACCAGCATTCCGCTGTATGGCTACACCTTC
CATSIPLYGYTF
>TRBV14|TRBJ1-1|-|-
TGTGCCAGCAGCGGGGGGGTTTTTGGAAGATCTGAAGCTTTCTTT
CASSGGVFGRSEAFF
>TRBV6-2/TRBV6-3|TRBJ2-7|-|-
TGTGCCAGCAGTTACAGACTCCGAGAACCACAGGGTACGGACGCGCAGCAGTACTTC
CASSYRLREPQGTDAQQYF
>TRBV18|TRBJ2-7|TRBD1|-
TGTGCCAGCTCACAGCCGGGACAGGGGTTCTACGAGCAGTACTTC
CASSQPGQGFYEQYF
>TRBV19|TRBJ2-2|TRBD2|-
TGTGCCAGTAGTATTGCGAGGGTGGGACTAGCGGCCGTTACCGGGGAGCTGTTTTTT
CASSIARVGLAAVTGELFF
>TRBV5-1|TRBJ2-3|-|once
TGCGCCAGCAGCGCGGAGGGGGACAGACCCACAGATACGCAGTATTTT
CASSAEGDRPTDTQYF
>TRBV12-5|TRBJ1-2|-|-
TGTGCTAGTGGCAGGGAAGCCAACTATGGCTACACCTTC
CASGREANYGYTF
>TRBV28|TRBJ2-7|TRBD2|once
TGTGCCAGCAGCTCAATAGCGGGGGGCAGCTCCTACGAGCAGTACTTC
CASSSIAGGSSYEQYF
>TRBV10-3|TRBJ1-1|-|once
TGTGCCATCAGTGAGTCGATAGGTCGGCAGTATCAAACTGAAGCTTTCTTT
CAISESIGRQYQTEAFF
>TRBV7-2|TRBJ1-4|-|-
TGTGCCAGCAGCCTACAGGTCCTCGGGGAAAAACTGTTTTTT
CASSLQVLGEKLFF
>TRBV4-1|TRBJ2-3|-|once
TGCGCCAGCAGGGCCGGGTTAGTCACAGATACGCAGTATTTT
CASRAGLVTDTQYF
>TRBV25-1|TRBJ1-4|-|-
TGTGCCTCGGATGGGGGGGAAAAACTGTTTTTT
CASDGGEKLFF
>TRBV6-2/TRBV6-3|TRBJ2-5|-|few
TGTGCCAGCAGTTACGGGGAGACCCAGTACTTC
CASSYGETQYF
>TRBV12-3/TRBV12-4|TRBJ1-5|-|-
TGTGCCAGCACCCAGTGGGGGTCCCTACATTTT
CASTQWGSLHF
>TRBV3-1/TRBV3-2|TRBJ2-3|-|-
TGTGCCAGCAGCCAAGATATCGGTGGTACAGATACGCAGTATTTT
CASSQDIGGTDTQYF
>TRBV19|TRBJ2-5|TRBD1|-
TGTGCCAGTAGTCAGGGACAGGGGAGAGAGACCCAGTACTTC
CASSQGQGRETQYF
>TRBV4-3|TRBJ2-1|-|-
TGCGCCAGCAGCCAAGTTGGTAAAGCGGCCTCCTACAATGAGCAGTTCTTC
CASSQVGKAASYNEQFF
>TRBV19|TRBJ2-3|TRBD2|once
TGTGCCAGTACCGTAGCGGGTAGTAGCACAGATACGCAGTATTTT
CASTVAGSSTDTQYF
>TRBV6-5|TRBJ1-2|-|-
TGTGCCAGCAGTCCCCGGGGAGGGGACTATGGCTACACCTTC
CASSPRGGDYGYTF
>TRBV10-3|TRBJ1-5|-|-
TGTGCCATCAGTGAGGGCCAGGGAATGTTGGGCAATCAGCCCCAGCATTTT
CAISEGQGMLGNQPQHF
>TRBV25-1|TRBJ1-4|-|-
TGTGCCAGCAGTGGATATCACGAAAAACTGTTTTTT
CASSGYHEKLFF
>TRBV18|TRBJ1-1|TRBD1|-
TGTGCCAGCTCACCAGGGACAGGGGAGGGTCCTGCTTTCTTT
CASSPGTGEGPAFF
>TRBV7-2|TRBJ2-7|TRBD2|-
TGTGCCAGCAGCAGACCACCCGGGACTATGACCTACGAGCAGTACTTC
CASSRPPGTMTYEQYF
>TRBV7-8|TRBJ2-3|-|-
TGTGCCAGCAGTTGGTATATGGGGGCGAGCACAGATACGCAGTATTTT
CASSWYMGASTDTQYF
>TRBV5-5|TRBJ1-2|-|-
TGTGCCAGCAGCCAGTGGGGTACTGGCGGCTACACCTTC
CASSQWGTGGYTF
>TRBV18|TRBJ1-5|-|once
TGTGCCAGCTCCGGCGGGCAGGGCGGACAGCCCCAGCATTTT
CASSGGQGGQPQHF
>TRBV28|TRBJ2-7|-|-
TGTGCCAGCAGGCACAGCTCCTACGAGCAGTACTTC
CASRHSSYEQYF